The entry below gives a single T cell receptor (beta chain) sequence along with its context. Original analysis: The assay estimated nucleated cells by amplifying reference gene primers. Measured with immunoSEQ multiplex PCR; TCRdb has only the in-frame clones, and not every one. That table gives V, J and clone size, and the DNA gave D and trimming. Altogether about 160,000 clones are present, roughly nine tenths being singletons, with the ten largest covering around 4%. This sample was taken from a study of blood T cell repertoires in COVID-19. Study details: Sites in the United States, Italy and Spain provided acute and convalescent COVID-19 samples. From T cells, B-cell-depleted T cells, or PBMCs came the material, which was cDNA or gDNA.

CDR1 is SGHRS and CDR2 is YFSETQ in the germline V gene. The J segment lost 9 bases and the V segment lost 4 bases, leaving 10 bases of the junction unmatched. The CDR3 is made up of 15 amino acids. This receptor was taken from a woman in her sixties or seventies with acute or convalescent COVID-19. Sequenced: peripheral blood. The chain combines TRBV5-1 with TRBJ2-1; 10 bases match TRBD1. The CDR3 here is CASSVPGQGTGEQFF. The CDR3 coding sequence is TGCGCCAGCAGCGTTCCGGGACAGGGGACCGGTGAGCAGTTCTTC.